Below, 23 T cell receptor beta chains from the same sample are listed, as sequenced in a study of healthy donors' naive CD4 and CD8 T cells. TCR libraries were built from approximately 490 ng of total RNA by linear amplification. TCRdb ran MiXCR on the reads and lists one entry per CDR3 protein. The table shows 200,000 or so distinct CDR3 sequences, with about 70% occurring only once. The sequencing sample was made of naive CD4+ and CD8+ T cells sorted from blood, pooled from several donors. The receptors come from a pool of human donors in good health; the sample pools cells from several healthy donors.

This clonotype was picked up a small number of times. This chain uses TRBV29-1 with TRBJ2-1; D is undetermined. In germline, CDR1 is SQVTM, CDR2 ANQGSEA. V dropped 3 bases and J dropped 6 bases, with 9 bases sitting between them. The CDR3 extends over 12 amino acids. The CDR3 loop is CSVEVRVNEQFF. CDR3 nucleotides: TGCAGCGTTGAGGTCCGCGTCAATGAGCAGTTCTTC.

In this sample, this clonotype turned up once. This chain connects TRBV6-2 or TRBV6-3 to TRBJ1-1, with a weak D call TRBD1 (5 bases). Between the trimmed V and J ends, which lost 7 bases and 6 bases, there was a span of 21 bases. Germline assignment: CDR1 MNHEY and CDR2 SVGEGT. This CDR3 region has 15 residues. The CDR3 DNA reads TGTGCCAGCACTAAGGCTCGGGGCCTGGGGGCTGAAGCTTTCTTT. Its translation: CASTKARGLGAEAFF.

Only a few counts were recorded for this clonotype. The chain employs TRBV29-1 and TRBJ1-1; D is unresolved. The germline gives CDR1 SQVTM, CDR2 ANQGSEA. The CDR3 is 13 amino acids. The germline V and J ends were trimmed by 3 bases and 2 bases, with 10 bases remaining between them. CDR3: CSVDGQANTEAFF. The CDR3 nucleotides read TGCAGCGTTGATGGCCAAGCTAACACTGAAGCTTTCTTT.

The V and J genes are TRBV19 and TRBJ1-5; 7 bases align to TRBD1. Unmatched junction bases numbered 7, after V lost 5 bases and J lost 6 bases. Germline CDR1 reads LNHDA; CDR2 reads SQIVND (reference sequence). The CDR3 has 14 residues. This CDR3 reads CASSANRGGQPQHF. The CDR3, as DNA: TGTGCCAGTAGTGCCAACAGGGGCGGTCAGCCCCAGCATTTT.

The J gene is TRBJ1-2, the V gene TRBV19; TRBD1 might be the D (6 bases). Trimming stripped 3 bases from V and 3 bases from J, with 14 bases between. Germline V gene lookup returns CDR1 LNHDA and CDR2 SQIVND (reference sequence). This CDR3 is built from 15 residues. The CDR3 reads CASSIRGRQHYGYTF. The CDR3 DNA reads as TGTGCCAGTAGTATCCGGGGGCGCCAGCACTATGGCTACACCTTC.

The chain recombines TRBV5-6 with TRBJ2-7, with 8 bases fitting TRBD2. The CDR3 has 12 amino acids. Trimming cost V 4 bases and J 8 bases; bases outside gene matches: 5. Germline CDR1 is SGHDT and CDR2 is YYEEEE. This CDR3 is CASSPGLEQQYF. CDR3 sequence (DNA): TGTGCCAGCAGCCCGGGACTAGAACAGCAGTACTTC.

This clonotype showed up just a few times. V usage is TRBV14 and J usage is TRBJ2-5; D uncertain. V was trimmed by 2 bases and J by 2 bases, leaving 0 bases between them. The CDR3 covers 11 residues. Germline V gives CDR1 SGHDN, CDR2 FVKESK. The DNA of the CDR3 is TGTGCCAGCAGCCAACAAGAGACCCAGTACTTC. This translates into CASSQQETQYF. Based on the CDR3 plus reference TRBV14 and TRBJ2-5, the full variable domain is EAGVTQFPSHSVIEKGQTVTLRCDPISGHDNLYWYRRVMGKEIKFLLHFVKESKQDESGMPNNRFLAERTGGTYSTLKVQPAELEDSGVYFCASSQQETQYFGPGTRLLVL.

This clonotype was recorded only once. V is TRBV27 and J is TRBJ2-7, with TRBD1 matching over 9 bases. The germline CDR1 and CDR2 sequences are MNHEY and SMNVEV (reference sequence). V was pared by 6 bases and J by 6 bases, with 6 bases of the junction left unmatched. CDR3 length: 13 amino acids. In nucleotides, the CDR3 is TGTGCCAGCAGGGGGACAGGGATAGGCGAGCAGTACTTC. Amino acid sequence: CASRGTGIGEQYF.

The gene calls are TRBV29-1 and TRBJ2-1; D uncertain. Trimming left V 2 bases short and J 7 bases short, with 15 bases between. The CDR3 loop spans 14 amino acids. CDR1 is SQVTM and CDR2 is ANQGSEA in the germline V gene. The CDR3 reads CSVEYPPVANEQFF. In DNA, the CDR3 is TGCAGCGTTGAATATCCCCCAGTAGCAAATGAGCAGTTCTTC.

This sequence joins TRBV11-2 and TRBJ2-5; D is possibly TRBD2 (6 bases). Germline CDR1 is SGHAT and CDR2 is FQNNGV. V was pared by 3 bases and J by 9 bases, with 20 bases between. The CDR3 is 15 amino acids. The CDR3 nucleotides are TGTGCCAGCAGCTTGGAACCCCGCGGCGGAGGGGCCCAGTACTTC. Amino acids: CASSLEPRGGGAQYF.

V is TRBV30 and J is TRBJ1-1; TRBD1 might be the D (5 bases). Trimming cost V 4 bases and J 3 bases, with 12 bases left between them. Per the germline V gene, CDR1 is GTSNPN and CDR2 is SVGIG (reference sequence). The CDR3 is made up of 13 amino acids. CDR3 region: CAWKWGADTEAFF. The CDR3 coding sequence is TGTGCCTGGAAATGGGGCGCAGACACTGAAGCTTTCTTT.

The chain is built from TRBV27 and TRBJ2-5; TRBD2 might be the D (6 bases). Germline CDR1 is MNHEY and CDR2 is SMNVEV (reference sequence). V lost 6 bases and J 6 bases, leaving 17 bases between the germline ends. This CDR3 is built from 14 residues. The CDR3 protein is CASSSSGLRKTQYF. The CDR3 nucleotides are TGTGCCAGCAGCTCCAGCGGGCTCCGGAAGACCCAGTACTTC.

This clonotype was detected a few times. This rearrangement joins TRBV29-1 to TRBJ2-3, with D possibly matching TRBD2 (5 bases). The germline gives CDR1 SQVTM, CDR2 ANQGSEA. V shed 5 bases and J shed 2 bases, with 11 bases lying between them. The CDR3 sequence is 13 residues long. The CDR3 loop is CSVRGRNTDTQYF. The CDR3 nucleotides are TGCAGCGTTCGGGGTCGGAACACAGATACGCAGTATTTT.

The chain uses TRBV18 and TRBJ2-1; D not certain. Germline CDR1 and CDR2: KGHSH and LQKENI. The CDR3 extends over 12 amino acids. V was cut by 2 bases and J by 8 bases, with 7 bases left in between. CDR3 sequence (DNA): TGTGCCAGCTCACCAGGGATCGATGAGCAGTTCTTC. The encoded protein is CASSPGIDEQFF.

This chain's CDR3 is CSARVLYGYTF. Written as DNA, the CDR3 is TGCAGTGCTAGAGTTCTCTATGGCTACACCTTC. The chain employs TRBV20-1 and TRBJ1-2; no reliable D call. Germline CDR1 reads DFQATT; CDR2 reads SNEGSKA (reference sequence). CDR3 size: 11 residues. Trimming removed 1 base at V and 4 bases at J, with 4 bases between.

The rearrangement uses TRBV28 and TRBJ1-2, with 7 nucleotides matching TRBD1. The junction had 2 bases not matched to a gene; V was cut back by 3 bases and J by 4 bases. Germline V gene sequence: CDR1 MDHEN, CDR2 SYDVKM. The CDR3 has 13 amino acids. The CDR3 DNA sequence: TGTGCCAGCAGTTTGACAGGGCCCTATGGCTACACCTTC. Translating it yields CASSLTGPYGYTF.

V gene TRBV7-8 combines with J gene TRBJ2-1; TRBD1 might be the D (6 bases). Trimming cost V 5 bases and J 7 bases, with 18 bases left between them. This CDR3 region has 15 residues. Germline V gene lookup returns CDR1 SGHVS and CDR2 FQNEAQ. The CDR3, as DNA: TGTGCCAGCAGCCCCTTCCTGGGGGCGCAGAATGAGCAGTTCTTC. This codes for CASSPFLGAQNEQFF.

This clonotype was seen a few times. V is TRBV29-1 and J is TRBJ2-7; D is uncertain. CDR1 is SQVTM, CDR2 ANQGSEA, per germline. The V gene lost 1 base and the J gene lost 3 bases, with 10 bases spanning the gap. The CDR3 totals 13 residues. This chain's CDR3 is CSVEVPLSYEQYF. The DNA of the CDR3 is TGCAGCGTTGAAGTGCCCCTTAGCTACGAGCAGTACTTC.

The chain has TRBV29-1 and TRBJ2-3; the D gene is possibly TRBD2 (6 bases). V lost 1 base and J lost 5, with 16 bases in between. Germline assignment: CDR1 SQVTM and CDR2 ANQGSEA. The length of the CDR3 is 15 residues. For the CDR3, the DNA is TGCAGCGTTGAAGGGGACCGGGAGAGGGGAGATACGCAGTATTTT. It yields the protein CSVEGDRERGDTQYF.

This chain uses TRBV29-1 with TRBJ2-3; 9 nucleotides align to TRBD1. The CDR3 length is 16 residues. Germline-derived CDR1 and CDR2 are SQVTM and ANQGSEA. J lost 2 bases, V lost 4 bases, and 10 bases had no gene match. The chain's CDR3 is CSVVLLRTGVTDTQYF. CDR3 DNA: TGCAGCGTTGTCCTTCTTCGGACAGGGGTCACAGATACGCAGTATTTT.

J is TRBJ2-3 and V is TRBV19; the D gene is possibly TRBD2 (5 bases). Germline lookup yields CDR1 LNHDA and CDR2 SQIVND (reference sequence). This CDR3 has 13 residues. Trimming cost V 3 bases and J 2 bases, with 6 bases left between them. In nucleotides, the CDR3 is TGTGCCAGTAGTATCGGGGTCACAGATACGCAGTATTTT. Amino acids: CASSIGVTDTQYF.

This clonotype has only a few counts. The rearrangement uses TRBV29-1 and TRBJ2-1; 9 bases are shared with TRBD2. Trimming took 0 bases from V and 3 from J; bases not matched to a gene: 6. CDR1 is SQVTM, CDR2 ANQGSEA, per germline. The CDR3 runs 16 residues. The CDR3 here is CSVEDLRRGGYNEQFF. The CDR3 nucleotides read TGCAGCGTTGAAGATCTTAGGCGGGGGGGCTACAATGAGCAGTTCTTC.

This clonotype was seen a few times. This rearrangement joins TRBV13 to TRBJ2-7; TRBD2 matches 8 bases. Unmatched junction bases numbered 7, after V lost 1 base and J lost 5 bases. Germline CDR1 PRHDT, CDR2 FYEKMQ (reference sequence). This CDR3 region has 15 residues. CDR3 DNA: TGTGCCAGCAGCTTAGTACGGGAGGGGTTCAACGAGCAGTACTTC. Its translation is CASSLVREGFNEQYF.